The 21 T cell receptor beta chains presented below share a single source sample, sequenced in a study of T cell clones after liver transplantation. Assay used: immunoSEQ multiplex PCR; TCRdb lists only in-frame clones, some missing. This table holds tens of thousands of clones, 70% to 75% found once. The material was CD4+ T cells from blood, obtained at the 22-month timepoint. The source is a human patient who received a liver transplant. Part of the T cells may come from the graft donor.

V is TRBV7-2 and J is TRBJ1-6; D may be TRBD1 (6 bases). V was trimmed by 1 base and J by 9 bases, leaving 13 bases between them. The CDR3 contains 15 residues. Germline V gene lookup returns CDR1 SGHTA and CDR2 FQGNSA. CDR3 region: CASSLDGGAGSPLHF. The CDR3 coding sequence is TGTGCCAGCAGCTTAGACGGGGGCGCGGGTTCACCCCTCCACTTT.

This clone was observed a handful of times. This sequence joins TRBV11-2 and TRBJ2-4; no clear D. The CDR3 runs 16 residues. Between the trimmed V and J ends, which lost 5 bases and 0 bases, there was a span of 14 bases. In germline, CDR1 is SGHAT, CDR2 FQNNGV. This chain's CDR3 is CASSPLENVAKNIQYF. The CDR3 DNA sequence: TGTGCCAGCAGCCCCCTGGAGAACGTAGCCAAAAACATTCAGTACTTC. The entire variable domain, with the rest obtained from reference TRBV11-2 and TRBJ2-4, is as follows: EAGVAQSPRYKIIEKRQSVAFWCNPISGHATLYWYQQILGQGPKLLIQFQNNGVVDDSQLPKDRFSAERLKGVDSTLKIQPAKLEDSAVYLCASSPLENVAKNIQYFGAGTRLSVL.

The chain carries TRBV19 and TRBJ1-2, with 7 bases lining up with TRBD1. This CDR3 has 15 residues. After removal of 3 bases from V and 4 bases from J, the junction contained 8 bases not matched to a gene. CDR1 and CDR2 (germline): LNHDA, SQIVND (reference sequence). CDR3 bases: TGTGCCAGTAGTATCGCAGGGGGTGATACCTATGGCTACACCTTC. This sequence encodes CASSIAGGDTYGYTF.

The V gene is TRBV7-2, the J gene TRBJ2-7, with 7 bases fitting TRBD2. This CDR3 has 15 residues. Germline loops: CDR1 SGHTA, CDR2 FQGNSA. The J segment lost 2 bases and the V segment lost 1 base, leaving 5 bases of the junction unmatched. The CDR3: CASSLVWTRTYEQYF. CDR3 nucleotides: TGTGCCAGCAGCTTAGTTTGGACTAGGACCTACGAGCAGTACTTC.

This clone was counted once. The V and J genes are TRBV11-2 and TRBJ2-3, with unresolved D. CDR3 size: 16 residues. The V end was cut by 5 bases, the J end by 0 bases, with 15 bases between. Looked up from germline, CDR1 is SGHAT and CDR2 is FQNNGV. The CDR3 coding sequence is TGTGCCAGCAGCCTTAGAAGGGCAAGTAGCACAGATACGCAGTATTTT. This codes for CASSLRRASSTDTQYF.

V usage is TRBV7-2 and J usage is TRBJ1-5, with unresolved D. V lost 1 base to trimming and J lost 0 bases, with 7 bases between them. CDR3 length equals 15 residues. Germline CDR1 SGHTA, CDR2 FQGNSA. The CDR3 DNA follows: TGTGCCAGCAGCTTAGTGCGGAATAGCAATCAGCCCCAGCATTTT. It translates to CASSLVRNSNQPQHF.

CDR3 sequence reads: CASSRTGRETQYF. The CDR3 coding sequence is TGTGCCAGCAGTAGGACAGGGAGAGAGACCCAGTACTTC. The rearrangement joins TRBV6-6 to TRBJ2-5; TRBD1 aligns across 8 bases. The V and J ends lost 5 bases and 4 bases, in that order; junction bases with no gene match: 3. Germline V gene lookup returns CDR1 MNHNY and CDR2 SVGAGI (reference sequence). This CDR3 has 13 residues.

CDR3 in DNA: TGTGCCAGCAGCGTTAGCGGGACCCTAGCCAAAAACATTCAGTACTTC. This gives the protein CASSVSGTLAKNIQYF. The genes are TRBV7-2 and TRBJ2-4; 8 nucleotides agree with TRBD2. Germline V gene lookup returns CDR1 SGHTA and CDR2 FQGNSA. CDR3 length: 16 amino acids. Losses at the gene ends were 5 bases for V and 0 bases for J; bases not matched to a gene: 6.

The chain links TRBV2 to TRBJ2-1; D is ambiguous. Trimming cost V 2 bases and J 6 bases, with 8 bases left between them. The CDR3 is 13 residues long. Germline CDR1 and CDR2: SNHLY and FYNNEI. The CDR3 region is CASSEIWGNEQFF. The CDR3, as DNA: TGTGCCAGCAGTGAAATCTGGGGCAATGAGCAGTTCTTC.

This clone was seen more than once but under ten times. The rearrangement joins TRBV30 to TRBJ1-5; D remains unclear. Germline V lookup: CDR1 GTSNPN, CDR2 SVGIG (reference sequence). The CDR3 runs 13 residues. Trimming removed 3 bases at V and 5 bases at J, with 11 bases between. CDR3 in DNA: TGTGCCTGGAGCCTAACCACCGATCAGCCCCAGCATTTT. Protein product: CAWSLTTDQPQHF.

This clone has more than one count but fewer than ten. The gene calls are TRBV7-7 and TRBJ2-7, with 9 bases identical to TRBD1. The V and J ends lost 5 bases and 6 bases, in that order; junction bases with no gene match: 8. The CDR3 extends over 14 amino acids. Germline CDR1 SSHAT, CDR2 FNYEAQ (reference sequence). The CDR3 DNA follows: TGTGCCAGCAGCGACGGGACAGGGTCTGCCGAGCAGTACTTC. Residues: CASSDGTGSAEQYF.

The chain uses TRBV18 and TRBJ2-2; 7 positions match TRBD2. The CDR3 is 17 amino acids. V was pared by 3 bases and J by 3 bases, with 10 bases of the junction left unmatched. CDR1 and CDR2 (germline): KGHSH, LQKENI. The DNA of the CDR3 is TGTGCCAGCTCACCCGGCGGGGGACGGTCGGACACCGGGGAGCTGTTTTTT. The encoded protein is CASSPGGGRSDTGELFF.

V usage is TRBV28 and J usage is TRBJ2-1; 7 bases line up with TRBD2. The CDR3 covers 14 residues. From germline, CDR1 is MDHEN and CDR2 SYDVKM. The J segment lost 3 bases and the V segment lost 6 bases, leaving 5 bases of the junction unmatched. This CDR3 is CASSSGRGYNEQFF. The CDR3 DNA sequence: TGTGCCAGCAGCTCGGGGAGGGGCTACAATGAGCAGTTCTTC. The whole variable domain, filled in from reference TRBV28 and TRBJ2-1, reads DVKVTQSSRYLVKRTGEKVFLECVQDMDHENMFWYRQDPGLGLRLIYFSYDVKMKEKGDIPEGYSVSREKKERFSLILESASTNQTSMYLCASSSGRGYNEQFFGPGTRLTVL.

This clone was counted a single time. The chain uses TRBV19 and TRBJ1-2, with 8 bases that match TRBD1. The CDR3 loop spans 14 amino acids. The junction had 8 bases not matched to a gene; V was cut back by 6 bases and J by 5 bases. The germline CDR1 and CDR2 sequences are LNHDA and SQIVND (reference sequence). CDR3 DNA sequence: TGTGCCAGTAGAAGAGGACAGGGAGAATATGGCTACACCTTC. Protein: CASRRGQGEYGYTF.

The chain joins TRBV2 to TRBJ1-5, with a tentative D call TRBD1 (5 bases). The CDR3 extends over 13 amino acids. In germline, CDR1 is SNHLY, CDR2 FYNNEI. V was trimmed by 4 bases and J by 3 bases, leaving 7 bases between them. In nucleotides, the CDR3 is TGTGCCAGCAGTGGGGGGGACAATCAGCCCCAGCATTTT. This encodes CASSGGDNQPQHF.

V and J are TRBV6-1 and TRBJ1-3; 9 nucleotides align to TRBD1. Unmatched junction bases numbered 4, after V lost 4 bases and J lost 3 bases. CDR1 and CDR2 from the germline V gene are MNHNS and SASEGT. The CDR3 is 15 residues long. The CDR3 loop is CASSVDRGSGNTIYF. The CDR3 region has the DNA TGTGCCAGCAGTGTTGACAGGGGGAGTGGAAACACCATATATTTT.

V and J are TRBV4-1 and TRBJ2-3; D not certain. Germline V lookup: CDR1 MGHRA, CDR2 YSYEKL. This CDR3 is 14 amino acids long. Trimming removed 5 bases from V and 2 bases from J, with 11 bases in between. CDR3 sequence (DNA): TGCGCCAGCAGCTTCCGGATCTTCACAGATACGCAGTATTTT. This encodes CASSFRIFTDTQYF.

Written as DNA, the CDR3 is TGTGCCAGCAGCCTACAACAGGGGGCGGAAGGGGAGCAGTACTTC. Its protein product is CASSLQQGAEGEQYF. The chain uses TRBV9 and TRBJ2-7; TRBD1 matches at 9 bases. The CDR3 has 15 residues. The J segment lost 7 bases and the V segment lost 4 bases, leaving 12 bases of the junction unmatched. The germline V gene encodes CDR1 SGDLS and CDR2 YYNGEE.

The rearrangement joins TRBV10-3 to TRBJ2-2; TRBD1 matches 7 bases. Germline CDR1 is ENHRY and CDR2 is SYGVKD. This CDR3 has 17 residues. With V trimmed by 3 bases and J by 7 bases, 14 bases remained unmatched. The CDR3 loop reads CAISDRGGVPPIGELFF. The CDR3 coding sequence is TGTGCCATCAGTGATCGAGGGGGCGTACCCCCCATCGGGGAGCTGTTTTTT.

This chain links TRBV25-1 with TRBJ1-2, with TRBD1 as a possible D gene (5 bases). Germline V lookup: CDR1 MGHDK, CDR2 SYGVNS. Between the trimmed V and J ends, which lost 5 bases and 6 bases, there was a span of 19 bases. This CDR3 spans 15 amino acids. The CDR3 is CASSMAIGAEDGYTF. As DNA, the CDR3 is TGTGCCAGCAGTATGGCCATCGGGGCGGAGGATGGCTACACCTTC.

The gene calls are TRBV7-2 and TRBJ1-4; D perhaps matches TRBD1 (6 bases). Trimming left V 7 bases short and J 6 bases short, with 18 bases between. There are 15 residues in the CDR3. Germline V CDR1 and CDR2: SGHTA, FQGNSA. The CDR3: CASTIETGRDEKLFF. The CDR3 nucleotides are TGTGCCAGCACCATTGAAACAGGGAGGGATGAAAAACTGTTTTTT.